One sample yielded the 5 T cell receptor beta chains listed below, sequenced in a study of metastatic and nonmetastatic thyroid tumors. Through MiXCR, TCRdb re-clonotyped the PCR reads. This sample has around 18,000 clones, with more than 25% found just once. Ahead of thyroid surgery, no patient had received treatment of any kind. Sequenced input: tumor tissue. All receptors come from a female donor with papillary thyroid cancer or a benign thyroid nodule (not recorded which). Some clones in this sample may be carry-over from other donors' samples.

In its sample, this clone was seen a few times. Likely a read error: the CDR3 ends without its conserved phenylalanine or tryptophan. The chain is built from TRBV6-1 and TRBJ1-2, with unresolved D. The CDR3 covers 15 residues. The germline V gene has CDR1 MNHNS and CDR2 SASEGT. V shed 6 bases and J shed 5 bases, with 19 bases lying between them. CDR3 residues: CASSPSRGTPYGYTS. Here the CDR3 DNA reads TGTGCCAGCAGCCCGTCTCGAGGCACACCATATGGCTACACCTCC.

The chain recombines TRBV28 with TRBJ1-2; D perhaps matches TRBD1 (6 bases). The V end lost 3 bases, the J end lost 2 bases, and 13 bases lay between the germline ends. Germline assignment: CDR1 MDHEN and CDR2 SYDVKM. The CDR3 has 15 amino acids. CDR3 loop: CASSLGGGRNYGYTF. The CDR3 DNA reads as TGTGCCAGCAGTTTGGGCGGGGGGCGAAACTATGGCTACACCTTC.

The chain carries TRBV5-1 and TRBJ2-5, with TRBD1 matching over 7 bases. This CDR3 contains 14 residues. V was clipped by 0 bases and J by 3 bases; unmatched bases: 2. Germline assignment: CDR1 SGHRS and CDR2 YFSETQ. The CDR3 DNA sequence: TGCGCCAGCAGCTTGGATACAGGGGAAGAGACCCAGTACTTC. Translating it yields CASSLDTGEETQYF.

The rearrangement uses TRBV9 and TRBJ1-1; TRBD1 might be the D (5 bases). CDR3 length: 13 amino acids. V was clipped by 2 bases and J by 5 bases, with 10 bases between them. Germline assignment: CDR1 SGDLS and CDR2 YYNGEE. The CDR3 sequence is CASSVARDTEAFF. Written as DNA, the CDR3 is TGTGCCAGCAGCGTTGCCAGGGATACTGAAGCTTTCTTT.

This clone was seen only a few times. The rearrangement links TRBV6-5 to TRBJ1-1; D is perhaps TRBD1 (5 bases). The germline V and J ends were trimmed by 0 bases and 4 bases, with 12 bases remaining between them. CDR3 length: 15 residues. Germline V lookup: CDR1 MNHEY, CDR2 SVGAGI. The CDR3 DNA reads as TGTGCCAGCAGTTACTCTGGGGGTGGGGGCACTGAAGCTTTCTTT. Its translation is CASSYSGGGGTEAFF.